The entry that follows covers one T cell receptor (beta chain) sequence. The sample belongs to a study of T cells in localized non-small cell lung cancer. CDR1 and CDR2 (germline): SGHTA, FQGNSA. V lost 5 bases to trimming and J lost 9 bases; unmatched junction nucleotides: 5. The CDR3 consists of 15 residues. The protocol was immunoSEQ multiplex PCR, while the TCRdb copy is restricted to in-frame clones and leaves out a portion. Of 25,000 to 30,000 clones listed, 70% to 90% are singletons. Sequenced here: peripheral blood, sampled before any cancer treatment. V and J are TRBV7-2 and TRBJ2-3; 16 nucleotides align to TRBD2. This TCR was recovered from a woman aged 18-49 years with stage I lung adenocarcinoma. The CDR3 nucleotides read TGTGCCAGCAGCCCAGGGACTAGCGGGAGGGGAACGCAGTATTTT. Protein sequence: CASSPGTSGRGTQYF.